These 15 T cell receptor beta chains were all obtained from the same sample, sequenced in a study of regulatory and conventional T cells in RAG deficiency. Clones were sequenced by immunoSEQ multiplex PCR, and TCRdb holds only the in-frame ones, with some missing. The sample records under 7,500 clones, 90% to 95% being singletons. The sorted regulatory T cells were CD4+, CD25-high and CD127-low, with genomic DNA sequenced. The same specimen was also included in a second study, on regulatory T cells. That paper notes: The PCR used 52 TRBV and 13 TRBJ primers.

Source material: CD127- CD25+ CD4+ Tregs sorted from blood. The origin of the receptors is a human donor in good health.

Here the CDR3 DNA reads TGCGCCAGCAGCGCGGACACACTCCAAGAGACCCAGTACTTC. Residues: CASSADTLQETQYF. This rearrangement joins TRBV5-1 to TRBJ2-5; D is perhaps TRBD1 (5 bases). Deletions cut 4 bases from V and 1 base from J, with 11 bases between. The germline V gene encodes CDR1 SGHRS and CDR2 YFSETQ. The CDR3 is 14 residues long.

The chain is built from TRBV28 and TRBJ2-4, with D unresolved. The ends were cut back, 7 bases at V and 6 bases at J, with 7 bases in the middle. CDR1 and CDR2 from the germline V gene are MDHEN and SYDVKM. The CDR3 covers 11 residues. The CDR3 DNA reads TGTGCCAGCATGAGGCGAAACATTCAGTACTTC. It specifies CASMRRNIQYF.

This chain connects TRBV19 to TRBJ1-6; D is undetermined. V was pared by 3 bases and J by 7 bases, with 7 bases between. Germline assignment: CDR1 LNHDA and CDR2 SQIVND (reference sequence). The CDR3 contains 13 residues. In DNA, the CDR3 is TGTGCCAGTAGTATCGCAGCGAATTCACCCCTCCACTTT. Translating gives CASSIAANSPLHF.

The chain combines TRBV19 with TRBJ2-5; TRBD2 matches at 11 bases. Unmatched junction bases numbered 4, after V lost 5 bases and J lost 5 bases. Germline lookup yields CDR1 LNHDA and CDR2 SQIVND (reference sequence). The CDR3 is 14 residues long. The CDR3 sequence is CASSRLAGRETQYF. The CDR3 nucleotides are TGTGCCAGTAGTCGACTAGCGGGGCGGGAGACCCAGTACTTC.

CDR3 DNA sequence: TGTGCCAGCAGTGAGGGACAGGGGAACACTGAAGCTTTCTTT. Its protein is CASSEGQGNTEAFF. The chain combines TRBV6-6 with TRBJ1-1; 9 nucleotides match TRBD1. Per germline, CDR1 MNHNY and CDR2 SVGAGI (reference sequence). The CDR3 loop spans 14 amino acids. V lost 5 bases and J lost 1; bases outside the gene matches: 2.

The V and J genes are TRBV5-4 and TRBJ2-7; TRBD1 matches at 7 bases. Germline CDR1 reads SGHNT; CDR2 reads YYREEE (reference sequence). CDR3 length: 15 amino acids. The ends lost 4 bases at V and 2 bases at J; junction bases unmatched: 9. Written as DNA, the CDR3 is TGTGCCAGCAGCACGCGGACAGGAAAGACCTACGAGCAGTACTTC. Protein sequence: CASSTRTGKTYEQYF.

This rearrangement joins TRBV5-1 to TRBJ1-4; tentatively, D is TRBD1 (6 bases). V gave up 2 bases and J gave up 7 bases, with 18 bases separating them. This CDR3 region has 16 residues. Looked up from germline, CDR1 is SGHRS and CDR2 is YFSETQ. The chain's CDR3 is CASSFGPGTLSEKLFF. In DNA, the CDR3 is TGCGCCAGCAGCTTCGGTCCCGGGACACTTAGTGAAAAACTGTTTTTT. Full variable domain (remainder filled in from reference TRBV5-1 and TRBJ1-4): KAGVTQTPRYLIKTRGQQVTLSCSPISGHRSVSWYQQTPGQGLQFLFEYFSETQRNKGNFPGRFSGRQFSNSRSEMNVSTLELGDSALYLCASSFGPGTLSEKLFFGSGTQLSVL.

The chain is built from TRBV5-6 and TRBJ2-1, with TRBD2 matching over 8 bases. With V trimmed by 7 bases and J by 4 bases, 4 bases remained unmatched. This CDR3 is built from 13 residues. CDR1 and CDR2 (germline): SGHDT, YYEEEE. The CDR3 nucleotides read TGTGCCAGCCGGGGGGGCAGGTACAATGAGCAGTTCTTC. Protein product: CASRGGRYNEQFF.

The CDR3 is CASSFRQSSYNEQFF. The CDR3 nucleotides read TGCGCCAGCAGCTTCCGACAGTCCTCCTACAATGAGCAGTTCTTC. J is TRBJ2-1 and V is TRBV5-1; perhaps TRBD1 as D (5 bases). The CDR3 loop spans 15 amino acids. CDR1 is SGHRS, CDR2 YFSETQ, per germline. V lost 2 bases and J 0 bases, leaving 9 bases between the germline ends.

This chain links TRBV18 with TRBJ2-5, with 7 bases matching TRBD1. TRBJ2-7 explains the end of the DNA better; the J call may be wrong. Per the germline V gene, CDR1 is KGHSH and CDR2 is LQKENI. The CDR3 is 15 residues long. The CDR3 spells CASSPGQTTSYEQYF. Written as DNA, the CDR3 is TGTGCCAGCTCACCGGGACAGACTACCTCCTACGAGCAGTACTTC.

The chain carries TRBV5-4 and TRBJ1-2, with 8 bases lining up with TRBD1. With 4 bases clipped from V and 5 bases from J, the junction kept 1 base outside the gene matches. This CDR3 comprises 12 residues. Germline CDR1 SGHNT, CDR2 YYREEE (reference sequence). The CDR3 protein is CASSRTGYGYTF. The CDR3 region has the DNA TGTGCCAGCAGCCGGACAGGGTATGGCTACACCTTC.

The rearrangement uses TRBV13 and TRBJ1-3, with D unclear. The CDR3 runs 15 residues. Looked up from germline, CDR1 is PRHDT and CDR2 is FYEKMQ (reference sequence). The V gene lost 5 bases and the J gene lost 2 bases, with 13 bases spanning the gap. Written as DNA, the CDR3 is TGTGCCAGCAGCCCCCCTTTCGGGGCTGGAAACACCATATATTTT. It yields the protein CASSPPFGAGNTIYF.

The J gene is TRBJ1-6, the V gene TRBV5-4; TRBD1 matches at 12 bases. With 3 bases clipped from V and 10 bases from J, the junction kept 2 bases outside the gene matches. The CDR3 is made up of 14 amino acids. Germline values: CDR1 SGHNT, CDR2 YYREEE (reference sequence). The chain's CDR3 is CASSSGTGGSPLHF. For the CDR3, the DNA is TGTGCCAGCAGCTCCGGGACAGGGGGCTCACCCCTCCACTTT.

This rearrangement joins TRBV6-5 to TRBJ2-4, with 9 nucleotides matching TRBD2. The CDR3 sequence is 14 residues long. V lost 6 bases to trimming and J lost 7 bases; unmatched junction nucleotides: 7. Germline assignment: CDR1 MNHEY and CDR2 SVGAGI. CDR3 protein: CASRGGGARNIQYF. CDR3 DNA sequence: TGTGCCAGCAGAGGCGGGGGGGCACGGAACATTCAGTACTTC.

J is TRBJ1-1 and V is TRBV28; weak D call: TRBD1 (6 bases). Germline V CDR1 and CDR2: MDHEN, SYDVKM. This CDR3 is built from 15 residues. Trimming left V 5 bases short and J 7 bases short, with 20 bases between. CDR3 residues: CASSGRGARLFEAFF. In nucleotides, the CDR3 is TGTGCCAGCAGTGGGAGGGGGGCGAGATTGTTTGAAGCTTTCTTT. Full variable domain (remainder filled in from reference TRBV28 and TRBJ1-1): DVKVTQSSRYLVKRTGEKVFLECVQDMDHENMFWYRQDPGLGLRLIYFSYDVKMKEKGDIPEGYSVSREKKERFSLILESASTNQTSMYLCASSGRGARLFEAFFGQGTRLTVV.